These T cell receptor beta chains were read from a single sample in a study of blood T cell repertoires in COVID-19. Sequencing was performed with immunoSEQ multiplex PCR; in TCRdb, only in-frame clones are kept and a portion is missing. This sample carries roughly 200,000 clones, 85% to 90% of them seen once, and the ten largest clones take about 9.4%. Source material: peripheral blood. All receptors derive from a woman aged 50 to 65 with COVID-19, enrolled during active disease. Both conserved end residues are part of each CDR3. D genes are given only for firm matches. Expanded clones get a size class; other rows say once, few or many, or leave the size out.

abundance,j_gene,v_gene,d_gene,CDR3nt,CDR3aa
-,TRBJ2-3,TRBV7-2,TRBD2,TGTGCCAGCAGCTTAGCCGGAGCGGGGGGGCAGGATACGCAGTATTTT,CASSLAGAGGQDTQYF
once,TRBJ1-5,TRBV11-2,TRBD1,TGTGCCAGCAGCTTGGGGACAGGGGGTCATCAGCCCCAGCATTTT,CASSLGTGGHQPQHF
-,TRBJ1-1,TRBV6-5,-,TGTGCCAGCGGATGGAGGAACACTGAAGCTTTCTTT,CASGWRNTEAFF
-,TRBJ2-3,TRBV19,-,TGTGCCAGTAACGGAGGAGGGGCCCTAGATACGCAGTATTTT,CASNGGGALDTQYF
-,TRBJ1-5,TRBV2,-,TGTGCCAGCAGTGAGGACTGGATAGGGGGTCAGCCCCAGCATTTT,CASSEDWIGGQPQHF
-,TRBJ2-3,TRBV2,TRBD1,TGTGCCAGCAGTGAATTTTGGGACAGGGGGCAGTATTTT,CASSEFWDRGQYF
-,TRBJ2-7,TRBV7-8,-,TGTGCCAGCAGTCAGGACTTAGGAGCCGAGCAGTACTTC,CASSQDLGAEQYF
-,TRBJ1-1,TRBV3-1/TRBV3-2,-,TGTGCCAGCAGCCAAGAGAACCGGCGGACTGAAGCTTTCTTT,CASSQENRRTEAFF
-,TRBJ2-3,TRBV5-8,TRBD2,TGTGCCAGCAGCCGACTAGCGGGGGGATTCACAGATACGCAGTATTTT,CASSRLAGGFTDTQYF
-,TRBJ1-2,TRBV5-1,-,TGCGCCAGCAGCTTGGGGTCCACAGGGTTTTCTGGCTACACCTTC,CASSLGSTGFSGYTF
-,TRBJ2-3,TRBV30,-,TGTGCCTGGGGGAGGGGGAGAATTTCGGGGACAGATACGCAGTATTTT,CAWGRGRISGTDTQYF
few,TRBJ1-2,TRBV5-6,-,TGTGCCAGCAGCTTGGCGGCGGACTATGGCTACACCTTC,CASSLAADYGYTF
-,TRBJ2-5,TRBV5-4,-,TGTGCCAGCAGCCGGGGGACGGACCAAGAGACCCAGTACTTC,CASSRGTDQETQYF
-,TRBJ1-2,TRBV6-6,-,TGTGCCAGCAGTACGGGGGAGAACTATGGCTACACCTTC,CASSTGENYGYTF
-,TRBJ2-1,TRBV24-1,TRBD2,TGTGCCACCAGTCGGGGTCGGGGGGGCAACAATGAGCAGTTCTTC,CATSRGRGGNNEQFF
-,TRBJ1-4,TRBV3-1/TRBV3-2,-,TGTGCCAGCAGCCAAGGAGGGCTTAATGAAAAACTGTTTTTT,CASSQGGLNEKLFF
-,TRBJ1-6,TRBV10-1,TRBD1,TGCGCCAGCAGGGTCCCGGGACAGGGAAAGGATTCACCCCTCCACTTT,CASRVPGQGKDSPLHF
once,TRBJ2-5,TRBV9,TRBD1,TGTGCCAGCAGCCTAGGACAGGGAGGCGAGACCCAGTACTTC,CASSLGQGGETQYF
-,TRBJ1-2,TRBV6-6,TRBD1,TGTGCCAGCAGTCCCGGGACAGGGGCGGGAGATGGCTACACCTTC,CASSPGTGAGDGYTF
-,TRBJ2-7,TRBV5-1,-,TGCGCCAGCAGCTTGAGGGAGGCCTTAATTAGCTCCTACGAGCAGTACTTC,CASSLREALISSYEQYF
-,TRBJ1-1,TRBV28,-,TGTGCCAGCAGGGACGGACGGGGAACTGAAGCTTTCTTT,CASRDGRGTEAFF
-,TRBJ1-3,TRBV5-1,-,TGCGCCAGCAGCTTGGTCGCGGGCTCTGGAAACACCATATATTTT,CASSLVAGSGNTIYF
-,TRBJ2-3,TRBV24-1,TRBD1,TGTGCCACCAGTGTAGGGACAGGTAGCACAGATACGCAGTATTTT,CATSVGTGSTDTQYF
-,TRBJ2-5,TRBV27,-,TGTGCCAGCAGTTTATCGCGGGTTGGGGGGGCTCAAGAGACCCAGTACTTC,CASSLSRVGGAQETQYF
-,TRBJ1-2,TRBV7-2,-,TGTGCCAGCAGCTTAGGGCCCGCAGGGGTCTTTGCTAACTATGGCTACACCTTC,CASSLGPAGVFANYGYTF
-,TRBJ2-3,TRBV28,TRBD2,TGTGCCAGCAGTTTAGCCATCGGGGGGGCCGCTAGCACAGATACGCAGTATTTT,CASSLAIGGAASTDTQYF
-,TRBJ2-7,TRBV27,TRBD2,TGTGCCAGCAGGGGGGGGACTTTCTCCTACGAGCAGTACTTC,CASRGGTFSYEQYF
once,TRBJ2-7,TRBV19,-,TGTGCCAGTAGTATAGGGGGGACAAACTCCTACGAGCAGTACTTC,CASSIGGTNSYEQYF
-,TRBJ2-3,TRBV19,TRBD2,TGTGCCAGTAGTATTACTGGCGGGGGGGCCGGGGGAGATACGCAGTATTTT,CASSITGGGAGGDTQYF
-,TRBJ2-3,TRBV11-2,-,TGTGCCAGCAGCTTAGGGACAGGCACAGATACGCAGTATTTT,CASSLGTGTDTQYF
few,TRBJ1-4,TRBV7-2,TRBD1,TGTGCCAGCAGCCCTGACAGGGGACAGAACGAAAAACTGTTTTTT,CASSPDRGQNEKLFF
-,TRBJ1-1,TRBV2,-,TGTGCCAGCAGTGACAGTAATAGCCTCACTAGGACTTTCTTT,CASSDSNSLTRTFF
-,TRBJ2-3,TRBV4-1,TRBD1,TGCGCCAGCAGCGAACTGGACAGGGGGCGTCGGTCGACGCAGTATTTT,CASSELDRGRRSTQYF
-,TRBJ1-2,TRBV11-3,TRBD1,TGTGCCAGCAGCTTCTTGGGACAGGGTTCCTATGGCTACACCTTC,CASSFLGQGSYGYTF
few,TRBJ1-2,TRBV4-3,-,TGCGCCAGCAGCCAAGATGGGCAGGGGAGCGGCTACACCTTC,CASSQDGQGSGYTF
-,TRBJ2-3,TRBV27,TRBD2,TGTGCCAGCAGCAAACTAGCGGGGGGAAACACAGATACGCAGTATTTT,CASSKLAGGNTDTQYF
few,TRBJ1-3,TRBV5-1,-,TGCGCCAGCAGCCGGCAGTCCGGTTGGGGCGCTGGAAACACCATATATTTT,CASSRQSGWGAGNTIYF
-,TRBJ1-2,TRBV12-3/TRBV12-4,-,TGTGCCAGCAGTTCCCACCTACTTACCTTC,CASSSHLLTF
-,TRBJ1-3,TRBV7-2,-,TGTGCCAGCAGCTTAGAATCCGGGGTCGGAAACACCATATATTTT,CASSLESGVGNTIYF
-,TRBJ2-2,TRBV11-2,-,TGTGCCAGCAGCCTGGTCGGGTCGGCCGGGGAGCTGTTTTTT,CASSLVGSAGELFF